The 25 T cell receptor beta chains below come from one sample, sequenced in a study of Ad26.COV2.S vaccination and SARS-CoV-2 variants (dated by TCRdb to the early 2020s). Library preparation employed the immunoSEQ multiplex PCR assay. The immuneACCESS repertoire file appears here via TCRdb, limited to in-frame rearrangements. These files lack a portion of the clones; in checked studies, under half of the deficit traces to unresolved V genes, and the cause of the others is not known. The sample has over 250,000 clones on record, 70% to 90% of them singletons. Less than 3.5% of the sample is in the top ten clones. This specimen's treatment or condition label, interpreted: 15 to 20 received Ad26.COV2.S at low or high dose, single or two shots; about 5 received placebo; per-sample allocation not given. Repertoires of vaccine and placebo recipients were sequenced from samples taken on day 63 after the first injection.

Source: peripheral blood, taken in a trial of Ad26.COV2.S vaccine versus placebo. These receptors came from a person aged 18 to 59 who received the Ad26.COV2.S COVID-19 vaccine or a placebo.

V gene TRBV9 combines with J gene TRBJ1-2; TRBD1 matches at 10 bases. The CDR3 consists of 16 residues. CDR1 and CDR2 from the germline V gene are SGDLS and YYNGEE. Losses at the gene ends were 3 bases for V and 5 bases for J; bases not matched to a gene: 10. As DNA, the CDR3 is TGTGCCAGCAGCGCAAGGGACAGGGGTGGTAGGTATGGCTACACCTTC. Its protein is CASSARDRGGRYGYTF.

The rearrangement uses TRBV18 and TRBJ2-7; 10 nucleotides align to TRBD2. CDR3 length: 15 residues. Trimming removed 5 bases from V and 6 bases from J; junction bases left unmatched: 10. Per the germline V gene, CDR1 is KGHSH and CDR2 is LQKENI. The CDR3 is CASSMTSGFVGEQYF. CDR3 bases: TGTGCCAGCTCAATGACTAGCGGGTTTGTTGGCGAGCAGTACTTC.

This CDR3 reads CASSLWLAETYEQYF. In DNA, the CDR3 is TGTGCCAGCAGTTTGTGGCTAGCGGAAACCTACGAGCAGTACTTC. The rearrangement links TRBV28 to TRBJ2-7; 7 bases line up with TRBD2. Unmatched junction bases numbered 7, after V lost 3 bases and J lost 2 bases. Germline V gene lookup returns CDR1 MDHEN and CDR2 SYDVKM. The CDR3 length is 15 residues.

CDR3 in DNA: TGTGCCAGCAGGGGGACAGCGAGCAATCAGCCCCAGCATTTT. This translates into CASRGTASNQPQHF. J is TRBJ1-5 and V is TRBV6-5; 7 nucleotides line up with TRBD1. This CDR3 spans 14 amino acids. Trimming at V came to 6 bases and at J to 1 base, leaving 3 bases not matched to a gene. Germline assignment: CDR1 MNHEY and CDR2 SVGAGI.

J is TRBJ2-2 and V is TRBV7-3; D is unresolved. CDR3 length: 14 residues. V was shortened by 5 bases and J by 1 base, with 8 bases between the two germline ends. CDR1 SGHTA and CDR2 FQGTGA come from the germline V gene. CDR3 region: CASSPVGNTGELFF. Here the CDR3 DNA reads TGTGCCAGCAGCCCAGTGGGGAACACCGGGGAGCTGTTTTTT.

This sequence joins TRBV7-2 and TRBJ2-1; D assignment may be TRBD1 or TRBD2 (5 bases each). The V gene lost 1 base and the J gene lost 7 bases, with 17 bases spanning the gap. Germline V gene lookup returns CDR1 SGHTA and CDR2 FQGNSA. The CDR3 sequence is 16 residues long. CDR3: CASSLGVGRWDNEQFF. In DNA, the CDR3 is TGTGCCAGCAGCTTAGGGGTGGGACGGTGGGATAATGAGCAGTTCTTC.

The CDR3 spells CASRQGGELFF. CDR3 in DNA: TGTGCCAGCAGGCAAGGAGGGGAGCTGTTTTTT. This rearrangement joins TRBV27 to TRBJ2-2; D is unclear. The CDR3 contains 11 residues. Germline V gene lookup returns CDR1 MNHEY and CDR2 SMNVEV (reference sequence). V lost 6 bases and J 8 bases, leaving 7 bases between the germline ends.

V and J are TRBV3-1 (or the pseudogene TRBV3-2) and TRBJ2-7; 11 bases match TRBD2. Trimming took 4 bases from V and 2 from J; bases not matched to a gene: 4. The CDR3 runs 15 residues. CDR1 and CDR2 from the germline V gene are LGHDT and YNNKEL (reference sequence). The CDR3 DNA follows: TGTGCCAGCAGCCCCTCTAGCGGGAGGACCTACGAGCAGTACTTC. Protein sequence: CASSPSSGRTYEQYF.

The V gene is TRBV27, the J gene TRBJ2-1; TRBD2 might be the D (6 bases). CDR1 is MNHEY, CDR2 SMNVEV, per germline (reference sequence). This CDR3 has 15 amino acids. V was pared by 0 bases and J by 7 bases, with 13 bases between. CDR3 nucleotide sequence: TGTGCCAGCAGTTTATCTTGGGCAGGGACTAATGAGCAGTTCTTC. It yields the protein CASSLSWAGTNEQFF.

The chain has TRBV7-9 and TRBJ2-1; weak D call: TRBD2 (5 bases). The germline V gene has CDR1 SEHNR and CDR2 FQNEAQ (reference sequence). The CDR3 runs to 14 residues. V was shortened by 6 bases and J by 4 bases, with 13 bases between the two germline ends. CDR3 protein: CASSPSGVYNEQFF. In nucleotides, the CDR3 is TGTGCCAGCAGTCCGAGCGGAGTATACAATGAGCAGTTCTTC. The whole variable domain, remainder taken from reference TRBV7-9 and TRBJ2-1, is DTGVSQNPRHKITKRGQNVTFRCDPISEHNRLYWYRQTLGQGPEFLTYFQNEAQLEKSRLLSDRFSAERPKGSFSTLEIQRTEQGDSAMYLCASSPSGVYNEQFFGPGTRLTVL.

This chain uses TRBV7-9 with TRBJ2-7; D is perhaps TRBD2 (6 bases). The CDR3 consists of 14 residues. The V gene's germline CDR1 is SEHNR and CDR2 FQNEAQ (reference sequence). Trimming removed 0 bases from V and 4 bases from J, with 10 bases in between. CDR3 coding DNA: TGTGCCAGCAGCTTAGCTTTTAGCGGTTACGAGCAGTACTTC. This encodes CASSLAFSGYEQYF.

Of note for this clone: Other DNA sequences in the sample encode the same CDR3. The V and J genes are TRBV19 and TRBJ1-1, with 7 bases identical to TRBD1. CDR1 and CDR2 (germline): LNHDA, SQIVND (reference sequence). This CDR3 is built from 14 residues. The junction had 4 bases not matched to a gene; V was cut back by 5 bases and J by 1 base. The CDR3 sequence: CASSPGGTNTEAFF. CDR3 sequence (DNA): TGTGCCAGTAGTCCAGGGGGAACGAACACTGAAGCTTTCTTT.

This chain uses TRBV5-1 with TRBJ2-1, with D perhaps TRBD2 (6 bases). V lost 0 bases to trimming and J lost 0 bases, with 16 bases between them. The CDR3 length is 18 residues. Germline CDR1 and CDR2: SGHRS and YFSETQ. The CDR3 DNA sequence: TGCGCCAGCAGCTTGGCAGCGACTAGTTCAAGCTCCTACAATGAGCAGTTCTTC. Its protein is CASSLAATSSSSYNEQFF.

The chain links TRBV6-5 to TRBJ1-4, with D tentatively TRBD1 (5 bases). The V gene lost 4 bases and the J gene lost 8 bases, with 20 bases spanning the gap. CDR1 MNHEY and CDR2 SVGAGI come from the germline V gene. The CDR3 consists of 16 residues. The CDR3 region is CASSSAEARGEEKLFF. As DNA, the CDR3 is TGTGCCAGCAGTTCAGCGGAGGCCAGAGGGGAGGAAAAACTGTTTTTT.

In DNA form, the CDR3 reads TGTGCCAGCAGCTTGGCCTATAACACCGGGGAGCTGTTTTTT. Translated, it gives CASSLAYNTGELFF. This chain links TRBV7-3 with TRBJ2-2; D unclear. V lost 3 bases, J lost 2 bases, and 7 bases lay in between. In germline, CDR1 is SGHTA, CDR2 FQGTGA. The CDR3 contains 14 residues.

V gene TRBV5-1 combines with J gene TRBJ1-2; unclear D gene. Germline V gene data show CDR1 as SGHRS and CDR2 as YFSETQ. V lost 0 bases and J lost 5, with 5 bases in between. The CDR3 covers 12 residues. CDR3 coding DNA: TGCGCCAGCAGCTTGGAAGGGTATGGCTACACCTTC. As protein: CASSLEGYGYTF.

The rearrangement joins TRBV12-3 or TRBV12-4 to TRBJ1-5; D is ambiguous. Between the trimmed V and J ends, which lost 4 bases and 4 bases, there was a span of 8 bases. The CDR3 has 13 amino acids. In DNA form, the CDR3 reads TGTGCCAGCAGTTACCGCAAGAATCAGCCCCAGCATTTT. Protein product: CASSYRKNQPQHF.

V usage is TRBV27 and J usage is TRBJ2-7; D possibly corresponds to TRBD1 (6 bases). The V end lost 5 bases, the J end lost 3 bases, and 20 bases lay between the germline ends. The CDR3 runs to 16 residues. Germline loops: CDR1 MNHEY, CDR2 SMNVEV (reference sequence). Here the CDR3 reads CASSNRGQGQYYEQYF. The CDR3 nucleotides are TGTGCCAGCAGTAACCGCGGGCAGGGGCAATACTACGAGCAGTACTTC.

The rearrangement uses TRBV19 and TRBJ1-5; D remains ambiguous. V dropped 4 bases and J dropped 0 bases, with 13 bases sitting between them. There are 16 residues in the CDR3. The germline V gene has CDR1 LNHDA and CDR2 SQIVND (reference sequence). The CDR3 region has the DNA TGTGCCAGTAGTAACCGACCCCTTAATAGCAATCAGCCCCAGCATTTT. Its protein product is CASSNRPLNSNQPQHF.

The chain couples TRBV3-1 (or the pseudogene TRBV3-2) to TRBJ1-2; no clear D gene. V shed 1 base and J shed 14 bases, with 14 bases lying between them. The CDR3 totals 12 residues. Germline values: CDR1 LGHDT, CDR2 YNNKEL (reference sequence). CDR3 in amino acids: CASSQVEGRGTF. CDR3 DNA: TGTGCCAGCAGCCAAGTAGAGGGTCGAGGAACCTTC.

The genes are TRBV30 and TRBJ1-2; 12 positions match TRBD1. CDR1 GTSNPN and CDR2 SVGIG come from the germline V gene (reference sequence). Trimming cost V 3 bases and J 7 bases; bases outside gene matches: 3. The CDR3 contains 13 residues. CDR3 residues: CAWRGTGGGGYTF. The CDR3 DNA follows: TGTGCCTGGAGAGGGACAGGGGGCGGTGGCTACACCTTC.

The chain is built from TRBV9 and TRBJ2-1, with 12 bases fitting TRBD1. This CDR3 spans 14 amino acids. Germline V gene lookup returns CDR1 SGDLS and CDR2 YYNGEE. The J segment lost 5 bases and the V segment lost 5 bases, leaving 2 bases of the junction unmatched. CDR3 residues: CASRGQGAHNEQFF. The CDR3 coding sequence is TGTGCCAGCAGGGGACAGGGGGCGCACAATGAGCAGTTCTTC.

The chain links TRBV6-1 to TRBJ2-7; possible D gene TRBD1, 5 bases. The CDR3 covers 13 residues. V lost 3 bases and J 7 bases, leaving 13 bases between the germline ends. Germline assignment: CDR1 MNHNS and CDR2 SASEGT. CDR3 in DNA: TGTGCCAGCAGTGAGGACACCCTCCGGGAGCAGTACTTC. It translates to CASSEDTLREQYF.

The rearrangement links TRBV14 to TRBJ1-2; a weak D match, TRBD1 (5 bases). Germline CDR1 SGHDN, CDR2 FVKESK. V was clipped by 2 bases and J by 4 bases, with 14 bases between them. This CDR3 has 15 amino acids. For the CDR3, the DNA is TGTGCCAGCAGCCAAAGTCGGGGGAGTAGCTATGGCTACACCTTC. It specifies CASSQSRGSSYGYTF.

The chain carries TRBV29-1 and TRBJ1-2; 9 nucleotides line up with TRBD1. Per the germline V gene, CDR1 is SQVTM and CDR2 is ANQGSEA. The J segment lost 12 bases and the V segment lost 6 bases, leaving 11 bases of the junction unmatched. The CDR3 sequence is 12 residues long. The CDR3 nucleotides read TGCAGCGTGCCGGGACAGGGTACAATACACACCTTC. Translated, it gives CSVPGQGTIHTF.